This T cell receptor (beta chain) was captured by sequencing in a study of blood T cells in healthy people across ages (dated by TCRdb to between 2014 and 2017). Broadly, across the study: In model experiments, roughly one uniquely barcoded TCR beta cDNA molecule per two T cells was captured by template switching. The study measured age-related changes in TCR beta repertoire diversity using deep sequencing normalized with unique cDNA molecular identifiers. Four age groups were formed from the donors: young (average approximately 15 years), middle-aged (approximately 40), aged (about 62) and long-lived (about 80). To avoid experimental bias, donors of different ages were spread randomly across the sequencing lanes. For two donors (one aged 18 to 30 and one aged 80 or older), the study analyzed two additional independent replicas of 1 million unique cDNA reads from the same blood draw.

Findings and caveats that apply to the study as a whole: Since profiling was done on bulk unsorted PBMCs, naive and antigen-experienced compartments could not be conclusively compared. Because donor CMV infection status was unknown, age-related changes in expanded clonotypes were potentially confounded. As age increased, observed TCR beta diversity per million T cells dropped in a roughly linear way, and a significant reduction was already evident by age 40. The long-lived group showed more naive CD4+ T cells, fewer expanded clones and increased TCR diversity than the aged group, suggesting age selection. The percentage of naive T cells measured by flow cytometry correlated strongly with observed TCR beta diversity. Estimates of total diversity based on one million sequenced T cells were regarded as lower bounds and as underestimates.

Ends trimmed: V by 5 bases, J by 6 bases; bases unmatched to a gene: 3. Counted from cysteine to phenylalanine, this CDR3 has 13 amino acids. Kept here is only the CDR3 DNA, which spans 39 bases and is read in frame from base 1. The library was produced with 5' RACE. The data were produced on an Illumina HiSeq 2500. The second PCR ran for about 6 to 12 cycles and used a J-beta primer mix along with a sample-barcoded 5' primer. A unique molecular identifier was introduced onto each TCR beta cDNA molecule by a template-switch 5' adaptor carrying 12 random nucleotides. Each sample yielded at least 2.5 million CDR3-containing paired-end reads. All of the RNA was converted into first-strand cDNA using the Mint cDNA synthesis kit, with a TRBC-specific oligonucleotide serving as the primer. After uracil-DNA glycosylase treatment, a first 18-cycle PCR used universal primers M1SS and BC2_uni_R on all cDNA. The authors' analysis ran thus. Each sample was normalized by randomly selecting 1 million high-quality reads, each carrying a distinct molecular identifier. Reads with shared molecular identifiers were discarded instead of being binned into consensus sequences. MiTCR, run with a Q25 quality threshold and the strictest error-elimination algorithm, handled CDR3 identification, clonotype clustering and error correction. A nonparametric unseen species model with Euler transformation was used to estimate lower-bound total TCR beta diversity. Using fastp at Q25 and MiXCR, TCRdb reprocessed the public reads and kept productive beta chains. Identical CDR3 protein sequences are pooled into one entry, listed with their most common genes and DNA. In this record, the V and J calls reflect TCRdb's handling and not the investigators' own analysis. Across this sample there are over 1,200,000 distinct CDR3 sequences, with 59% seen only once. The top ten clonotypes cover over 5% of the sample.

Systemically healthy Caucasian individuals from Russia, approximately 39 in total and aged about 6 to 100 years, were included as donors. Each donor gave around 9.5 milliliters of peripheral blood, collected into EDTA-treated Vacutainer tubes. Ficoll-Paque density-gradient centrifugation was used to isolate PBMCs, with at least 6.5 million obtained per sample. Total RNA, at least 5.5 micrograms per sample, was extracted from PBMCs with Trizol reagent. For every donor, flow cytometry on a PBMC aliquot measured the percentage of naive CD45RAhigh/CD27high T cells. Note on this clonotype: Its recognized antigen is unknown. Within one base of it there is no much larger clone, and no base qualities were kept.

The sequenced sample consisted of blood. The chain is made from TRBV12-3 or TRBV12-4 and TRBJ1-2; 10 middle bases align to TRBD1. The clonotype comes from a young man in good health. The CDR3 here reads CASSTGQGDGYTF. The DNA reads TGTGCCAGCAGTACCGGACAGGGGGATGGCTACACCTTC.